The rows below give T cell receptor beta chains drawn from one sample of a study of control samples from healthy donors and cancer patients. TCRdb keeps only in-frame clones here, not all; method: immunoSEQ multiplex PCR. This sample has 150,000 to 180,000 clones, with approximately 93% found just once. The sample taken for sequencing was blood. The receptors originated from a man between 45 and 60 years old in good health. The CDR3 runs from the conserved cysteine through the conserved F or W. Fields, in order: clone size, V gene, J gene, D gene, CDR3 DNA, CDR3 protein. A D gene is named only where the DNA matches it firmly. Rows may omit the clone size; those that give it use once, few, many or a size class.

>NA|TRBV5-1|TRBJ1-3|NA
TGCGCCAGCAGCTTGGGCGGAAACACCATATATTTT
CASSLGGNTIYF
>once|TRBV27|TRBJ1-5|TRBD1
TGTGCCAGCAGTTCCCGAGACAGGGGAAATCAGCCCCAGCATTTT
CASSSRDRGNQPQHF
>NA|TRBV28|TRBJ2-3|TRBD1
TGTGCCAGCAGTTTGGGACAGGGGGGAGATACGCAGTATTTT
CASSLGQGGDTQYF
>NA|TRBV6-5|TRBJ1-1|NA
TGTGCCAGCAGTTACGTCCGTGGGGGGACTGAAGCTTTCTTT
CASSYVRGGTEAFF
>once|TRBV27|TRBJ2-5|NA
TGTGCCAGCAGTTTATCGGGGGGTCGGGACCTAGGAGAGACCCAGTACTTC
CASSLSGGRDLGETQYF
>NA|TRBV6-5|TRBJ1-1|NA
TGTGCCAGCAGTTACTCGAACAGGGTATTCACTGAAGCTTTCTTT
CASSYSNRVFTEAFF
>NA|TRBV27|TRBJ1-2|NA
TGTGCCAGCAGTTTATGGGGTTCGGGTGGCTACACCTTC
CASSLWGSGGYTF
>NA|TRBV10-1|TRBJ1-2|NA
TGCGCCAGCAGTGATCCCTACGGTTACGGCTACACCTTC
CASSDPYGYGYTF
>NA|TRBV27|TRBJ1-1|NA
TGTGCCAGCAGGTTAGGGGGGAGGAACACTGAAGCTTTCTTT
CASRLGGRNTEAFF
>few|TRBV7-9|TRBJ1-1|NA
TGTGCCAGCAGCTTAGTCCGGGGTCGGTTGACTGAAGCTTTCTTT
CASSLVRGRLTEAFF
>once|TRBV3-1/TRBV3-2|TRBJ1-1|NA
TGTGCCAGCAGCCAAGTCACGGGGAACACTGAAGCTTTCTTT
CASSQVTGNTEAFF
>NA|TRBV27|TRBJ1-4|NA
TGTGCCACCAAGTCCCACGGTGGGGAAAAACTGTTTTTT
CATKSHGGEKLFF
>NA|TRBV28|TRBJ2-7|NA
TGTGCCAGCAGGGTCGTAGGGGGCTCCTACGAGCAGTACTTC
CASRVVGGSYEQYF
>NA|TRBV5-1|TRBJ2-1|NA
TGCGCCAGCAGCTTGGATTCTGATTTCTACAATGAGCAGTTCTTC
CASSLDSDFYNEQFF
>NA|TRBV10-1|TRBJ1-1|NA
TGCGCCAGCGGTACAGGGATGAACACTGAAGCTTTCTTT
CASGTGMNTEAFF
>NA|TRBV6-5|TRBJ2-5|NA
TGTGCCAGCAGCGTGCAGGACAGACAAGAGACCCAGTACTTC
CASSVQDRQETQYF
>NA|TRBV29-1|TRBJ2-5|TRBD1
TGCAGCGACCAGGGGGTGGGGGAGACCCAGTACTTC
CSDQGVGETQYF
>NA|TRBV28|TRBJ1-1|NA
TGTGCCAGCAGTTTTACAACTGCTTTCTTT
CASSFTTAFF
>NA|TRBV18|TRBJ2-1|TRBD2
TGTGCCAGCTCACCTCTAGCGGGGGGACTCGGTGAGCAGTTCTTC
CASSPLAGGLGEQFF
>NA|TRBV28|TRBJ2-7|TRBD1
TGTGCCAGCAGTTTACCTCCGGGACAGGGGCACTCCTACGAGCAGTACTTC
CASSLPPGQGHSYEQYF